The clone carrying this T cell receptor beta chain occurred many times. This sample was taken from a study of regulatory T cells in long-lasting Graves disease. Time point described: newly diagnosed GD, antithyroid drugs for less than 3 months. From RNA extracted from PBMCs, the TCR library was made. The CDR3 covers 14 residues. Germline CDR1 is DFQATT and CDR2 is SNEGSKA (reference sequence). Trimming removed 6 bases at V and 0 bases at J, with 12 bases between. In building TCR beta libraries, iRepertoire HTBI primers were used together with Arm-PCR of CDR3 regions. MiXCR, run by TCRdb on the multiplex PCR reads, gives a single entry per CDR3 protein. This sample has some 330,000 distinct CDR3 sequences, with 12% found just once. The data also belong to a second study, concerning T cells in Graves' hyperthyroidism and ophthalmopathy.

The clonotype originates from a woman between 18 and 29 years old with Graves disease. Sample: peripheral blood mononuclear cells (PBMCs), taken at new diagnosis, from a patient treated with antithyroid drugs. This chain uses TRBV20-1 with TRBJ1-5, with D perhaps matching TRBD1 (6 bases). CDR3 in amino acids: CSATRGSSNQPQHF. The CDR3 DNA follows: TGCAGTGCAACCAGGGGAAGTAGCAATCAGCCCCAGCATTTT.